This TCR beta chain was recovered during a study of CD8+CD57+ T cells in acquired aplastic anemia. Turning to the study itself: Across the sorted CD4+ and CD8+ cells, DNA amounts averaged 3.2 ug.

Study results and limitations: Controls did not differ significantly from patients in CD8+ Simpson's diversity. Found in both controls and patients were around 30 CD8+ CDR3 sequences.

Trimming removed 0 bases at V and 10 bases at J, with 17 bases between. This CDR3 spans 16 amino acids. Germline CDR1 SGHRS, CDR2 YFSETQ. Patients picked for sequencing had shown CD8+CD57+ cell expansion detected by flow cytometry. To note about this clonotype: Its antigen is still unknown.

The template for TCR beta VDJ and CDR3 sequence profiling was genomic DNA. TCRdb reprocessed the reads via MiXCR and lists one record per CDR3 protein. The repertoire holds roughly 170,000 distinct CDR3 sequences, with about 44% as singletons. The sequence was obtained from a human donor with aplastic anemia. The gene calls are TRBV5-1 and TRBJ1-6; D not certain. Sequencing input: sorted CD4+, CD8+, or CD8+CD57+ T cells (not recorded which) from PBMCs. The CDR3 region has the DNA TGCGCCAGCAGCTTGGAAGAGACATTCCTTGCGTCACCCCTCCACTTT. This codes for CASSLEETFLASPLHF.